Below are 3 T cell receptor beta chains sequenced from a single sample in a study of blood T cell repertoires in COVID-19. The table came from immunoSEQ multiplex PCR; TCRdb's copy has only in-frame clones and leaves some out. The sample gives more than 200,000 clones, about 91% of which show up once; around 6.6% is in the top ten. The sample comprised peripheral blood. The receptors stem from a woman in her twenties or thirties with COVID-19, enrolled during active disease.

The rearrangement links TRBV6-2 or TRBV6-3 to TRBJ2-7, with TRBD1 as a possible D gene (5 bases). This CDR3 comprises 14 residues. Germline V lookup: CDR1 MNHEY, CDR2 SVGEGT. The V and J ends lost 6 bases and 3 bases respectively, with 15 bases between them. The CDR3 DNA sequence: TGTGCCAGCAGCCCTAGGAGAGACAGCTACGAGCAGTACGTC. Protein sequence: CASSPRRDSYEQYV.

The chain is built from TRBV9 and TRBJ2-2; D gene ambiguous. V shed 1 base and J shed 6 bases, with 4 bases lying between them. The CDR3 runs 12 residues. The germline V gene has CDR1 SGDLS and CDR2 YYNGEE. The CDR3 coding sequence is TGTGCCAGCAGCGTATTCTCCGGGGAGCTGTTTTTT. Translation: CASSVFSGELFF.

The rearrangement links TRBV28 to TRBJ1-2; a weak D match, TRBD1 (6 bases). CDR1 and CDR2 from the germline V gene are MDHEN and SYDVKM. This CDR3 contains 12 residues. Trimming took 10 bases from V and 4 from J, leaving 13 bases between them. DNA of the CDR3: TGTGCCACCATGACAGGACGCTATGGCTACACCTTC. Its protein product is CATMTGRYGYTF.